This TCR beta chain is from a study of blood T cells in healthy people across ages. Only a few counts were recorded for this clonotype. Sample-barcoded 5' priming and a J-beta primer mix drove a second PCR of about 6 to 11 cycles. TCRdb reprocessed the 5' RACE reads with MiXCR, giving one entry per CDR3 protein. This sample has more than 750,000 distinct CDR3 sequences; 25% to 30% occur once, and the top ten carry about 9.4%. The CDR3 has 15 residues. The germline CDR1 and CDR2 sequences are SGHTA and FQGNSA. These same data were also listed under a study on T cells of mothers and their children. That source notes: The study recruited a few healthy Caucasian mothers and their six children as donors.

This chain connects TRBV7-2 to TRBJ2-4; 10 bases fit TRBD2. The tail of the sequence fits TRBJ2-7 better, so the J call may be wrong. This TCR was recovered from a woman between 35 and 50 years old in good health. What was sequenced was blood. The chain's CDR3 is CASSLYLAGDNEQYF. In DNA, the CDR3 is TGTGCCAGCAGCTTATATCTAGCGGGGGATAACGAGCAGTACTTC.